This TCR beta chain originates from a study of T cell repertoires in cytomegalovirus infection. This clonotype was counted a few times. TCRdb fed the reads into MiXCR, producing one record per CDR3 protein. This table holds about 200,000 distinct CDR3 sequences, more than 9% found once. Germline CDR1 is LNHDA and CDR2 is SQIVND (reference sequence). V was pared by 7 bases and J by 0 bases, with 12 bases between. The CDR3 spans 14 residues. This chain uses TRBV19 with TRBJ2-5; D call uncertain. The TCR was taken from a human donor in good health (CMV status not recorded). Some clones in this sample may be carry-over from other donors' samples. The sample taken for sequencing was PBMCs. Here the CDR3 DNA reads TGTGCCAGTAAGGAAGCAGTGTACCAAGAGACCCAGTACTTC. Translating it yields CASKEAVYQETQYF.